This TCR beta chain was documented in a study of T cells in Graves' hyperthyroidism and ophthalmopathy. Turning to the study itself: Specimen type is peripheral blood, collected at initial diagnosis prior to any treatment. The study's findings and limits: Progression to ophthalmopathy was predicted a median of 6.5 months early.

Lactation, pregnancy, other autoimmune disease or uncontrolled infection led to exclusion of patients. A roughly 10 ml volume of fresh peripheral blood provided the PBMCs. V lost 1 base and J 4 bases, leaving 17 bases between the germline ends. Germline V gene lookup returns CDR1 SGHVS and CDR2 FNYEAQ. The CDR3 has 17 residues. Researchers amplified the TCR beta CDR3 regions from RNA transcripts. The HTBI primer set served for first-round RT-PCR of the TCR CDR3. TCRdb redid the calling of the multiplex PCR reads with MiXCR, one entry per CDR3 protein. The sample includes 300,000 to 500,000 distinct CDR3 sequences, about 14% of them seen just once. Regarding this clonotype: Its antigen is as yet unknown.

Sample: blood. This chain links TRBV7-6 with TRBJ2-1, with D perhaps TRBD1 (6 bases). The sequence was obtained from a man aged 45 to 65 with Graves' ophthalmopathy. In nucleotides, the CDR3 is TGTGCCAGCAGCTTAGTTACAGGGCCTAATTCGTACAATGAGCAGTTCTTC. Translation: CASSLVTGPNSYNEQFF. Together with reference TRBV7-6 and TRBJ2-1, the CDR3 gives the full variable domain: GAGVSQSPRYKVTKRGQDVALRCDPISGHVSLYWYRQALGQGPEFLTYFNYEAQQDKSGLPNDRFSAERPEGSISTLTIQRTEQRDSAMYRCASSLVTGPNSYNEQFFGPGTRLTVL.